This T cell receptor beta chain is drawn from a study of early T cells in non-severe SARS-CoV-2 infection. Across the study: RNA in bulk from unsorted whole blood was sequenced, and chains were unpaired. Study results and caveats: Anti-spike CD8 specificities were favored by VDJdb matching, whose results missed private and CD4 specificities.

Trimming removed 1 base from V and 1 base from J, with 14 bases in between. The CDR3 extends over 17 amino acids. Germline CDR1 and CDR2: KGHSH and LQKENI. TCRdb used MiXCR to reprocess the 5' RACE reads, holding one entry per CDR3 protein. Seen here are 28,000 or so distinct CDR3 sequences, around 5% observed once, and the top ten hold around 4.5%. This clonotype was found many times. Its target is not known. This chain connects TRBV18 to TRBJ2-1; weak D call: TRBD2 (6 bases). The receptor comes from an adult who was a healthcare worker with PCR-confirmed SARS-CoV-2 infection or an uninfected control (not recorded which). Sequenced sample: whole blood. CDR3 region: CASSPRGVQSSYNEQFF. For the CDR3, the DNA is TGTGCCAGCTCACCACGGGGGGTACAAAGTTCCTACAATGAGCAGTTCTTC.